This T cell receptor beta chain is drawn from a study of tumor-infiltrating lymphocytes in primary liver carcinoma. Both RNA and DNA were isolated together from around 20-30 mg of bulk tissue that had not been sorted. Study-wide results and caveats: The proportion of top clones found throughout all five tumor regions was only about 8-25%. Tumors had a top-250-clone fraction that was significantly higher than blood (p = 0.039).

As regards this clonotype: Its antigen remains unknown. One end of the junction is discordant with germline, which a read error may explain.

Germline CDR1 and CDR2: SGHAT and FQNNGV. The CDR3 is made up of 14 amino acids. Making TCR beta cDNA involved approximately 530 ng total RNA and a constant-region primer. Amplification in three nested multiplex PCR rounds with slightly modified ARM-PCR gave rise to TCR beta libraries. In the first two PCR rounds, TRBV1-TRBV30 forward primers were paired with a C-beta reverse primer, and each round lasted approximately 9 cycles. Each CDR3 protein is one row after TCRdb ran MiXCR on the multiplex PCR reads. Of tens of thousands of distinct CDR3 sequences in the sample, about two thirds are singletons; the top ten hold about 29%.

The sequenced sample consisted of liver tumor tissue from sampling region 5. As to subset: tumor region T5, tumor centre. This sequence originates from a man in his forties with primary liver carcinoma and hepatitis B virus infection. V usage is TRBV11-2 and J usage is TRBJ1-2; no firm D call. The CDR3 DNA reads as TGCGCCAGCAGCCAACTACAAGGTTCCTATCGCTACACCTTC. Its translation: CASSQLQGSYRYTF.